This TCR beta chain emerged from a study of blood T cell repertoires in COVID-19. Study background: From the United States, Italy and Spain came samples of acute and convalescent COVID-19. Sources were T cells, B-cell-depleted T cells, or PBMCs; the material itself was cDNA or gDNA.

Methods used by the authors: Amplified reference gene primers provided the basis for estimating nucleated cell counts. The table came from immunoSEQ multiplex PCR; TCRdb's copy has only in-frame clones and leaves some out. The DNA gave D and trimming, while V, J and clone size come from that table. The sample yields over 200,000 clones, 85% to 90% seen once. Trimming stripped 4 bases from V and 4 bases from J, with 20 bases between. The CDR3 runs to 18 residues. Germline CDR1 and CDR2: MDHEN and SYDVKM. Enrollment of patients from Seattle took place during active infection, with longitudinal follow-up.

Sequenced material: peripheral blood. This sequence originates from a man between 50 and 59 years old with COVID-19, enrolled during active disease. This chain joins TRBV28 and TRBJ1-6; D gene unclear. The CDR3 is CASSSPSGRDSYNSPLHF. Here the CDR3 DNA reads TGTGCCAGCAGTTCACCCAGCGGCAGAGATTCTTATAATTCACCCCTCCACTTT.